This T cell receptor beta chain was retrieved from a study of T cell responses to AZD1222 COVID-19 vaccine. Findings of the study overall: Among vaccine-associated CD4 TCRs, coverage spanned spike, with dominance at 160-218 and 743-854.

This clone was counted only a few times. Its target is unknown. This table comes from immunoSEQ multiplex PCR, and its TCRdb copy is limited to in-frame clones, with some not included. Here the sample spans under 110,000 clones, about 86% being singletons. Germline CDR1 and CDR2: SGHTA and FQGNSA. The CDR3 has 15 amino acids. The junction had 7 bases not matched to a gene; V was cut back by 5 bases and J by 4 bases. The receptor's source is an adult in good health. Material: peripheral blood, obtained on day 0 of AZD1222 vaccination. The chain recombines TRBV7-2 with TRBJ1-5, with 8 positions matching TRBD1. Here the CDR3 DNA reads TGTGCCAGCAGCCACGAAGGACAGGGAAATCAGCCCCAGCATTTT. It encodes CASSHEGQGNQPQHF.